This T cell receptor (beta chain) was retrieved from a study of Ad26.COV2.S vaccination and SARS-CoV-2 variants. Profiled with immunoSEQ multiplex PCR; TCRdb holds only in-frame clones, not every one. The sample lists around 320,000 clones, about 86% occurring once. Study-wide results and caveats: Post-vaccination spike-specific CD8+ and CD4+ T cell responses reportedly had substantial breadth.

Treatment reported: some 20 received Ad26.COV2.S at low or high dose, single or two shots; roughly five received placebo; per-sample allocation not given. After the first vaccine or placebo injection, samples were drawn on day 63. About this clone: Its antigen is currently unknown.

V gave up 5 bases and J gave up 1 base, with 6 bases separating them. The CDR3 contains 13 residues. Germline loops: CDR1 MNHEY, CDR2 SVGEGT. This clonotype originated in a person between 18 and 60 years old who received the Ad26.COV2.S COVID-19 vaccine or a placebo. Sequenced material: peripheral blood, taken in a trial of Ad26.COV2.S vaccine versus placebo. The genes are TRBV6-2 or TRBV6-3 and TRBJ1-3; D gene uncertain. CDR3 nucleotide sequence: TGTGCCAGCAGTCGAGGTTCTGGAAACACCATATATTTT. Translation gives CASSRGSGNTIYF.